A single sample is the source of the 32 T cell receptor beta chains below, sequenced in a study of blood T cell repertoires in COVID-19. Clones were read by immunoSEQ multiplex PCR, and TCRdb kept only the in-frame ones, dropping some. Here the sample spans roughly 61,000 clones, roughly 90% being singletons. The specimen sequenced was peripheral blood. The receptors were gathered from a man older than 75 with acute or convalescent COVID-19.

This clone was detected only a few times. This sequence joins TRBV19 and TRBJ1-5, with D perhaps matching TRBD1 (6 bases). V lost 6 bases to trimming and J lost 5 bases, with 20 bases between them. This CDR3 spans 16 amino acids. The germline CDR1 and CDR2 sequences are LNHDA and SQIVND (reference sequence). The CDR3 sequence: CASSPRGARLDQPQHF. In nucleotides, the CDR3 is TGTGCCAGTAGCCCGCGGGGGGCGCGTTTGGATCAGCCCCAGCATTTT.

The J gene is TRBJ1-2, the V gene TRBV25-1; 8 bases map to TRBD1. The V and J ends lost 0 bases and 7 bases, in that order; junction bases with no gene match: 7. The CDR3 loop spans 15 amino acids. Germline V gives CDR1 MGHDK, CDR2 SYGVNS. The CDR3 coding sequence is TGTGCCAGCAGTGAATACCAGACAGGGGCGGGTGGCTACACCTTC. Amino acids: CASSEYQTGAGGYTF.

This chain links TRBV5-6 with TRBJ1-1; D gene unclear. With 2 bases removed from V and 0 bases from J, the gap between germline ends came to 8 bases. The CDR3 totals 14 residues. Germline V gives CDR1 SGHDT, CDR2 YYEEEE. The CDR3 bases are TGTGCCAGCAGCTTCGGCGGGTTGAACACTGAAGCTTTCTTT. Protein sequence: CASSFGGLNTEAFF.

V gene TRBV27 combines with J gene TRBJ1-2; D is unresolved. CDR3 length: 16 residues. The germline V and J ends were trimmed by 4 bases and 0 bases, with 15 bases remaining between them. The germline CDR1 and CDR2 sequences are MNHEY and SMNVEV (reference sequence). In nucleotides, the CDR3 is TGTGCCAGCAGTTCCCCCCCGGGTCGGGCTAACTATGGCTACACCTTC. Protein product: CASSSPPGRANYGYTF.

The chain carries TRBV4-2 and TRBJ2-7; 8 nucleotides match TRBD1. The trim removed 4 bases at V and 2 bases at J, leaving 7 bases unmatched. This CDR3 is 15 amino acids long. Germline V gene lookup returns CDR1 LGHNA and CDR2 YNFKEQ. DNA of the CDR3: TGTGCCAGCAGCCGTCGACAGGGGCAGGCCTACGAGCAGTACTTC. It translates to CASSRRQGQAYEQYF.

The chain recombines TRBV19 with TRBJ1-3; D may be TRBD1 (5 bases). CDR3 size: 16 residues. The V gene's germline CDR1 is LNHDA and CDR2 SQIVND (reference sequence). The germline V and J ends were trimmed by 7 bases and 5 bases, with 21 bases remaining between them. CDR3 sequence reads: CASTDPYGGRRNTIYF. Here the CDR3 DNA reads TGTGCCAGTACGGATCCTTACGGGGGTAGACGAAACACCATATATTTT.

The genes are TRBV9 and TRBJ2-5; 11 bases align to TRBD1. CDR3 length: 15 amino acids. The J segment lost 5 bases and the V segment lost 4 bases, leaving 7 bases of the junction unmatched. Per germline, CDR1 SGDLS and CDR2 YYNGEE. CDR3 region: CASSFGQGATETQYF. The CDR3 coding sequence is TGTGCCAGCAGCTTTGGACAGGGGGCGACGGAGACCCAGTACTTC.

The J gene is TRBJ2-2, the V gene TRBV5-1; maybe TRBD2 (6 bases). The CDR3 has 18 residues. Germline V CDR1 and CDR2: SGHRS, YFSETQ. V was shortened by 0 bases and J by 5 bases, with 20 bases between the two germline ends. The CDR3 reads CASSLDAGRTLGTGELFF. The CDR3 bases are TGCGCCAGCAGCTTGGATGCGGGGCGGACCTTGGGGACCGGGGAGCTGTTTTTT.

The gene calls are TRBV5-4 and TRBJ2-3; 10 bases map to TRBD2. The V gene's germline CDR1 is SGHNT and CDR2 YYREEE (reference sequence). The CDR3 is 17 residues long. The ends lost 0 bases at V and 0 bases at J; junction bases unmatched: 4. The CDR3 reads CASSLGPSGGSTDTQYF. In DNA, the CDR3 is TGTGCCAGCAGCTTGGGGCCTAGCGGGGGAAGCACAGATACGCAGTATTTT.

The rearrangement joins TRBV19 to TRBJ1-5, with 10 bases lining up with TRBD1. Trimming removed 8 bases from V and 2 bases from J; junction bases left unmatched: 3. Germline loops: CDR1 LNHDA, CDR2 SQIVND (reference sequence). CDR3 length: 14 amino acids. CDR3 nucleotide sequence: TGTGCCAGTGCCGGGACAGGGGGCAATCAGCCCCAGCATTTT. Translated: CASAGTGGNQPQHF.

This chain connects TRBV10-1 to TRBJ2-7, with 8 nucleotides matching TRBD2. The ends lost 5 bases at V and 5 bases at J; junction bases unmatched: 8. The V gene's germline CDR1 is WNHNN and CDR2 SYGVQD (reference sequence). The CDR3 has 14 amino acids. The CDR3 sequence: CASSLAGPHHEQYF. The CDR3 coding sequence is TGCGCCAGCAGTTTAGCGGGGCCGCACCACGAGCAGTACTTC.

V gene TRBV25-1 combines with J gene TRBJ1-1, with D unclear. V was trimmed by 4 bases and J by 1 base, leaving 10 bases between them. This CDR3 has 14 residues. The germline V gene encodes CDR1 MGHDK and CDR2 SYGVNS. The CDR3 DNA reads as TGTGCCAGCAGTGTTGGCCGGAGGAACACTGAAGCTTTCTTT. Protein: CASSVGRRNTEAFF.

The V gene is TRBV29-1, the J gene TRBJ2-1, with 12 bases aligning to TRBD2. Germline loops: CDR1 SQVTM, CDR2 ANQGSEA. Trimming at V came to 7 bases and at J to 6 bases, leaving 4 bases not matched to a gene. The CDR3 is made up of 13 amino acids. The chain's CDR3 is CSAPSGGANEQFF. The CDR3, as DNA: TGCAGCGCGCCTAGCGGGGGGGCCAATGAGCAGTTCTTC.

The chain has TRBV9 and TRBJ1-1; no firm D call. The CDR3 length is 15 residues. Deletions cut 2 bases from V and 4 bases from J, with 15 bases between. From germline, CDR1 is SGDLS and CDR2 YYNGEE. The CDR3 region is CASSVNSRFTTEAFF. In DNA form, the CDR3 reads TGTGCCAGCAGCGTCAACAGCAGGTTCACCACTGAAGCTTTCTTT.

The rearrangement joins TRBV6-5 to TRBJ2-2; 9 bases are shared with TRBD1. V gave up 6 bases and J gave up 2 bases; unmatched junction bases: 4. CDR3 length equals 15 residues. Germline loops: CDR1 MNHEY, CDR2 SVGAGI. CDR3 DNA: TGTGCCAGCAGACGACAGGGGGGTAACACCGGGGAGCTGTTTTTT. This gives the protein CASRRQGGNTGELFF.

V gene TRBV19 combines with J gene TRBJ2-7, with a possible D match to TRBD1 (6 bases). The CDR3 runs 13 residues. With 1 base removed from V and 3 bases from J, the gap between germline ends came to 7 bases. Germline values: CDR1 LNHDA, CDR2 SQIVND (reference sequence). CDR3 amino acids: CASSIGRGYEQYF. The CDR3 DNA follows: TGTGCCAGTAGTATAGGCAGGGGCTACGAGCAGTACTTC.

This clone came up once. This chain joins TRBV5-1 and TRBJ1-2; the D gene is possibly TRBD1 (6 bases). Looked up from germline, CDR1 is SGHRS and CDR2 is YFSETQ. The CDR3 length is 14 residues. The V end lost 9 bases, the J end lost 5 bases, and 20 bases lay between the germline ends. CDR3 region: CANYPGHGIYGYTF. CDR3 in DNA: TGCGCCAACTATCCGGGACATGGGATTTATGGCTACACCTTC.

This chain links TRBV5-1 with TRBJ1-1, with D perhaps TRBD1 (6 bases). CDR3 length equals 17 residues. Germline CDR1 reads SGHRS; CDR2 reads YFSETQ. Trimming took off 4 bases at V and 0 bases at J, with 19 bases between the two ends. The CDR3 bases are TGCGCCAGCAGCAAAGGGGGTTTTGGCATCATGAACACTGAAGCTTTCTTT. The encoded protein is CASSKGGFGIMNTEAFF.

This clone was observed once. The genes are TRBV29-1 and TRBJ2-1; possibly TRBD1 for D (6 bases). The V end was cut by 1 base, the J end by 7 bases, with 23 bases between. The CDR3 length is 17 residues. In germline, CDR1 is SQVTM, CDR2 ANQGSEA. The CDR3 reads CSVEARDNSWGFNEQFF. CDR3 sequence (DNA): TGCAGCGTTGAAGCCCGGGACAACTCGTGGGGTTTTAATGAGCAGTTCTTC.

DNA for the CDR3: TGCGCCAGCAGCCCAGCGGGACACCCGAGCTCCTACAATGAGCAGTTCTTC. Its protein product is CASSPAGHPSSYNEQFF. This sequence joins TRBV5-1 and TRBJ2-1, with D tentatively TRBD2 (7 bases). Trimming left V 4 bases short and J 0 bases short, with 17 bases between. CDR1 and CDR2 (germline): SGHRS, YFSETQ. The CDR3 has 17 amino acids.

V is TRBV9 and J is TRBJ2-6, with D possibly matching TRBD1 (7 bases). V lost 4 bases and J 4 bases, leaving 21 bases between the germline ends. The CDR3 runs to 18 residues. CDR1 is SGDLS and CDR2 is YYNGEE in the germline V gene. CDR3 region: CASSFRTGGAGGANVLTF. The CDR3, as DNA: TGTGCCAGCAGCTTCAGGACAGGCGGGGCGGGAGGGGCCAACGTCCTGACTTTC.

This clone has only one observation. The chain uses TRBV5-4 and TRBJ1-4, with 8 bases that match TRBD1. Per germline, CDR1 SGHNT and CDR2 YYREEE (reference sequence). The CDR3 loop spans 14 amino acids. V shed 4 bases, J shed 6 bases, and the junction held 5 bases outside the gene matches. The CDR3 is CASSPGQGDEKLFF. Written as DNA, the CDR3 is TGTGCCAGCAGCCCCGGACAGGGAGATGAAAAACTGTTTTTT.

The chain recombines TRBV11-2 with TRBJ1-1; no clear D gene. V shed 3 bases and J shed 5 bases, with 13 bases lying between them. Germline V gene lookup returns CDR1 SGHAT and CDR2 FQNNGV. The length of the CDR3 is 14 residues. CDR3 region: CASSLGSVGTEAFF. The CDR3 DNA follows: TGTGCCAGCAGCTTGGGGAGCGTCGGAACTGAAGCTTTCTTT.

This chain uses TRBV28 with TRBJ2-7, with a possible D match to TRBD1 (7 bases). Trimming took off 5 bases at V and 3 bases at J, with 17 bases between the two ends. The CDR3 consists of 15 residues. CDR1 is MDHEN, CDR2 SYDVKM, per germline. The CDR3 loop is CASSESRGARYEQYF. Here the CDR3 DNA reads TGTGCCAGCAGTGAGAGCAGGGGGGCCCGCTACGAGCAGTACTTC.

V usage is TRBV5-4 and J usage is TRBJ1-2, with a tentative D call TRBD1 (6 bases). There are 16 residues in the CDR3. The germline V gene encodes CDR1 SGHNT and CDR2 YYREEE (reference sequence). V was cut by 9 bases and J by 0 bases, with 21 bases left in between. The CDR3 loop reads CATRTAGALTNYGYTF. The CDR3 coding sequence is TGTGCCACCAGGACGGCAGGGGCCCTTACTAACTATGGCTACACCTTC.

The chain couples TRBV5-5 to TRBJ1-6, with D possibly being TRBD1 (6 bases). CDR1 is SGHKS, CDR2 YYEKEE, per germline (reference sequence). The CDR3 covers 19 residues. V was trimmed by 4 bases and J by 10 bases, leaving 30 bases between them. CDR3 in DNA: TGTGCCAGCAGCCCCACACTTGGGCTAACAGGGTCTGTTTGGTCACCCCTCCACTTT. The encoded protein is CASSPTLGLTGSVWSPLHF.

J is TRBJ2-2 and V is TRBV12-5, with 12 bases matching TRBD1. The CDR3 sequence is 16 residues long. Per the germline V gene, CDR1 is LGHNT and CDR2 is FRNRAP. The junction had 7 bases not matched to a gene; V was cut back by 6 bases and J by 5 bases. The CDR3 coding sequence is TGTGCTAGTGGCCCGGGACAGGGGGCCGGAACCGGGGAGCTGTTTTTT. Translation: CASGPGQGAGTGELFF.

The chain combines TRBV28 with TRBJ1-2; D not certain. From germline, CDR1 is MDHEN and CDR2 SYDVKM. The ends were cut back, 3 bases at V and 5 bases at J, with 16 bases in the middle. This CDR3 is built from 15 residues. CDR3 residues: CASSLASGGYYGYTF. CDR3 sequence (DNA): TGTGCCAGCAGTTTGGCTTCGGGTGGCTATTATGGCTACACCTTC.

The gene calls are TRBV3-1 (or the pseudogene TRBV3-2) and TRBJ2-2, with 10 bases matching TRBD2. This CDR3 has 14 amino acids. Germline assignment: CDR1 LGHDT and CDR2 YNNKEL (reference sequence). V lost 8 bases and J lost 4; bases outside the gene matches: 4. The CDR3 loop is CASSGLASTGELFF. In DNA, the CDR3 is TGTGCCAGCTCGGGACTAGCGAGCACCGGGGAGCTGTTTTTT.

CDR3 protein: CASNTLAGNTGELFF. In DNA form, the CDR3 reads TGTGCCAGCAATACACTAGCGGGGAACACCGGGGAGCTGTTTTTT. This chain connects TRBV2 to TRBJ2-2, with 9 nucleotides matching TRBD2. The CDR3 loop spans 15 amino acids. V lost 7 bases to trimming and J lost 1 base; unmatched junction nucleotides: 4. CDR1 is SNHLY, CDR2 FYNNEI, per germline.

This clone occurred once. The V and J genes are TRBV4-2 and TRBJ2-3, with TRBD2 matching over 14 bases. J gave up 2 bases and V 0 bases, and 10 bases lay outside the gene matches. Germline V lookup: CDR1 LGHNA, CDR2 YNFKEQ. The CDR3 sequence is 20 residues long. The CDR3 DNA sequence: TGTGCCAGCAGCCAAGATCTACGACTAGCGGGGGGGCGTGTCACAGATACGCAGTATTTT. Protein sequence: CASSQDLRLAGGRVTDTQYF.

The chain employs TRBV5-1 and TRBJ2-3; TRBD2 might be the D (6 bases). In germline, CDR1 is SGHRS, CDR2 YFSETQ. This CDR3 comprises 13 residues. Trimming removed 5 bases from V and 6 bases from J, with 13 bases in between. The DNA of the CDR3 is TGCGCCAGCAGTACGGGGACTTTGGATACGCAGTATTTT. Amino acid sequence: CASSTGTLDTQYF. The whole variable domain, filled in from reference TRBV5-1 and TRBJ2-3, reads KAGVTQTPRYLIKTRGQQVTLSCSPISGHRSVSWYQQTPGQGLQFLFEYFSETQRNKGNFPGRFSGRQFSNSRSEMNVSTLELGDSALYLCASSTGTLDTQYFGPGTRLTVL.